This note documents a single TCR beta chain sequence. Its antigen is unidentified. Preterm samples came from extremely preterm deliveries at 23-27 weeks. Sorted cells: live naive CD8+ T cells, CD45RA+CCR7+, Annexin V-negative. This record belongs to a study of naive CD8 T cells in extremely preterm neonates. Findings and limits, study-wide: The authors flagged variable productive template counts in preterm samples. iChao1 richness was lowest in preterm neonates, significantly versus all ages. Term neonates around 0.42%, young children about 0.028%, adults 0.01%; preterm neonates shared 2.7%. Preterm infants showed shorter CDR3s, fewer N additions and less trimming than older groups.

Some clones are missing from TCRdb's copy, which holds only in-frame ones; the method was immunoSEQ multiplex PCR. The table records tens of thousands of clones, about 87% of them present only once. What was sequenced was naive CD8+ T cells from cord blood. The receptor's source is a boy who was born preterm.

This chain's CDR3 is CASSLSRAYEQYF. Written as DNA, the CDR3 is TGTGCCAGCAGTTTATCCAGGGCCTACGAGCAGTACTTC. The chain is built from TRBV28 and TRBJ2-7; TRBD1 is a possible D gene (5 bases). Per germline, CDR1 MDHEN and CDR2 SYDVKM. V dropped 1 base and J dropped 2 bases, with 6 bases sitting between them. The length of the CDR3 is 13 residues.